Each of the 8 T cell receptor beta chains below was sequenced from the same sample in a study of OX40 agonist ivuxolimab in advanced cancers. Libraries were prepared by immunoSEQ multiplex PCR; TCRdb keeps only in-frame clonotypes and omits some of them. Here the sample spans about 50,000 clones, around four fifths being singletons. Sequences were derived from CD4+ or CD8+ T cells sorted from blood, sampled in a trial of the OX40 agonist ivuxolimab. These receptors were collected from an adult with an advanced solid tumor such as melanoma, head and neck, liver or kidney cancer.

The chain couples TRBV7-2 to TRBJ2-7; 8 bases fit TRBD2. There are 15 residues in the CDR3. Per the germline V gene, CDR1 is SGHTA and CDR2 is FQGNSA. The V and J ends lost 5 bases and 5 bases, in that order; junction bases with no gene match: 11. Here the CDR3 reads CASSIPGTSFHEQYF. The CDR3 nucleotides are TGTGCCAGCAGCATACCAGGGACTAGTTTCCACGAGCAGTACTTC.

This clone was detected only a few times. The chain employs TRBV27 and TRBJ2-5; TRBD1 agrees at 8 bases. This CDR3 comprises 13 residues. Per the germline V gene, CDR1 is MNHEY and CDR2 is SMNVEV (reference sequence). The junction had 3 bases not matched to a gene; V was cut back by 4 bases and J by 5 bases. CDR3 DNA: TGTGCCAGCAGTTCAGGGGGCGGGGAGACCCAGTACTTC. This gives the protein CASSSGGGETQYF.

This clone appeared a few times. This chain uses TRBV6-8 with TRBJ1-2, with D uncertain. The ends were cut back, 5 bases at V and 2 bases at J, with 15 bases in the middle. CDR3 length: 15 amino acids. CDR1 and CDR2 (germline): MNHGY, SAAAGT. For the CDR3, the DNA is TGTGCCAGCAGTACCCCTCGGGCAGTAAACTATGGCTACACCTTC. Its translation: CASSTPRAVNYGYTF.

A single count supports this clone. V usage is TRBV4-1 and J usage is TRBJ2-7; 9 bases agree with TRBD1. The CDR3 contains 15 residues. Germline V lookup: CDR1 MGHRA, CDR2 YSYEKL. Unmatched junction bases numbered 3, after V lost 1 base and J lost 2 bases. CDR3: CASSQVRDRAYEQYF. The CDR3 coding sequence is TGCGCCAGCAGCCAAGTCCGGGACAGGGCCTACGAGCAGTACTTC.

V gene TRBV19 combines with J gene TRBJ2-2; TRBD2 aligns across 8 bases. This CDR3 comprises 14 residues. The J segment lost 4 bases and the V segment lost 9 bases, leaving 7 bases of the junction unmatched. Per germline, CDR1 LNHDA and CDR2 SQIVND (reference sequence). The chain's CDR3 is CASRMAGGTGELFF. The CDR3 DNA reads as TGTGCCAGCCGCATGGCGGGGGGCACCGGGGAGCTGTTTTTT.

The chain combines TRBV19 with TRBJ1-2; a weak D match, TRBD1 (5 bases). The CDR3 has 16 amino acids. The germline V gene encodes CDR1 LNHDA and CDR2 SQIVND (reference sequence). Trimming took off 3 bases at V and 4 bases at J, with 18 bases between the two ends. CDR3: CASSMGPMAPSYGYTF. For the CDR3, the DNA is TGTGCCAGTAGTATGGGGCCAATGGCCCCTTCCTATGGCTACACCTTC.

The rearrangement links TRBV18 to TRBJ2-3, with 12 positions matching TRBD2. Germline CDR1 KGHSH, CDR2 LQKENI. The ends lost 6 bases at V and 8 bases at J; junction bases unmatched: 12. The CDR3 spans 16 residues. CDR3: CASSPDLAGGPGTQYF. In nucleotides, the CDR3 is TGTGCCAGCTCCCCCGACCTAGCGGGGGGGCCTGGTACGCAGTATTTT.

The J gene is TRBJ2-1, the V gene TRBV6-1; D might be TRBD1 or TRBD2, each matching 6 bases. The CDR3 has 13 amino acids. From germline, CDR1 is MNHNS and CDR2 SASEGT. Trimming cost V 6 bases and J 9 bases, with 15 bases left between them. DNA of the CDR3: TGTGCCAGCAGCCCAACGGGGGCGGGTGAGCAGTTCTTC. Translated: CASSPTGAGEQFF.